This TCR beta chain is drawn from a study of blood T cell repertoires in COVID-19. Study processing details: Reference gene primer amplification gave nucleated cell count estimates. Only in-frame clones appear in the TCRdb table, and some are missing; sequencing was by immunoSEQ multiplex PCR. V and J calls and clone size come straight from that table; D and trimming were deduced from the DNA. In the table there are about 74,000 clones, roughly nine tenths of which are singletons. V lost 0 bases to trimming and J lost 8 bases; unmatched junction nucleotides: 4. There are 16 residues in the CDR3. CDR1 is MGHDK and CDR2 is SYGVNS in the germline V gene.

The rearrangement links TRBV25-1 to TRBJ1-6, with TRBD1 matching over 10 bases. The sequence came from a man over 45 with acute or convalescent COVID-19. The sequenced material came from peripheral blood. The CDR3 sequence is CASSEYPGQGDSPLHF. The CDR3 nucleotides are TGTGCCAGCAGTGAATACCCTGGACAGGGGGATTCACCCCTCCACTTT. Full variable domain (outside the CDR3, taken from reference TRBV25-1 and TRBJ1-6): EADIYQTPRYLVIGTGKKITLECSQTMGHDKMYWYQQDPGMELHLIHYSYGVNSTEKGDLSSESTVSRIRTEHFPLTLESARPSHTSQYLCASSEYPGQGDSPLHFGNGTRLTVT.